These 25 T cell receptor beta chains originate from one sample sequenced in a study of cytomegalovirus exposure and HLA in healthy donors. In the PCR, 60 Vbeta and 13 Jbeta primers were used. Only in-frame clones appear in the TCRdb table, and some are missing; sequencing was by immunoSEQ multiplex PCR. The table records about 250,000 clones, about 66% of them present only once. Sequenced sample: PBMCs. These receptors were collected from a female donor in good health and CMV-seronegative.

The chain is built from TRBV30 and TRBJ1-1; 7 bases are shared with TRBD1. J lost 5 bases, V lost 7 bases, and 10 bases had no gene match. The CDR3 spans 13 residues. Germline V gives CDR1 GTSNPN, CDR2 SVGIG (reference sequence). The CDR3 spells CASARGLRTEAFF. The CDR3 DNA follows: TGTGCCTCCGCAAGGGGGCTAAGAACTGAAGCTTTCTTT.

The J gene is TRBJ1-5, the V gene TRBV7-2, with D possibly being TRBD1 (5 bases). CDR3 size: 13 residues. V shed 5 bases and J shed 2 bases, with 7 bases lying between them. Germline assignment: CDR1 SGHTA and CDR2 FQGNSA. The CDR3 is CASSDSRNQPQHF. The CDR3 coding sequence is TGTGCCAGCAGCGACAGTCGCAATCAGCCCCAGCATTTT.

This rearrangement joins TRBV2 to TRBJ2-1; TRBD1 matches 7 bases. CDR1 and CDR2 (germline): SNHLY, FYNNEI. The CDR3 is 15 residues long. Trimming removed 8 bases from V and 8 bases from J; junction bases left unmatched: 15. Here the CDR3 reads CASEGSGQKSDEQFF. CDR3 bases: TGTGCCAGCGAGGGGTCGGGACAGAAGAGCGATGAGCAGTTCTTC.

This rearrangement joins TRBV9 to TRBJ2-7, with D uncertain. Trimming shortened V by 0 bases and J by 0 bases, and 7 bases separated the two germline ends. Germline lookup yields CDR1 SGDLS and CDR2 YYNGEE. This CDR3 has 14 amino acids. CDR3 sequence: CASSVVGGSYEQYF. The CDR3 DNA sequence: TGTGCCAGCAGCGTAGTAGGCGGCTCCTACGAGCAGTACTTC.

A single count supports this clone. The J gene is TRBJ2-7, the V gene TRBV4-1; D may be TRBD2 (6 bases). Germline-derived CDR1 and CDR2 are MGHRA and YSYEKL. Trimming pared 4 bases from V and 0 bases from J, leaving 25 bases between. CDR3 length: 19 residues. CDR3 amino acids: CASSLTDPRGRFSSYEQYF. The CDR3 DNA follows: TGCGCCAGCAGCCTGACCGACCCCCGGGGGAGGTTCAGCTCCTACGAGCAGTACTTC.

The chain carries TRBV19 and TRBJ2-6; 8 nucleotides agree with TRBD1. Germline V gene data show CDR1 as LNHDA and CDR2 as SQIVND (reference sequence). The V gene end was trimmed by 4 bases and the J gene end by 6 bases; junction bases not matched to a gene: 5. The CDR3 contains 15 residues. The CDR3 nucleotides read TGTGCCAGTAGTACCGGACAGGGCCAGGCCAACGTCCTGACTTTC. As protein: CASSTGQGQANVLTF.

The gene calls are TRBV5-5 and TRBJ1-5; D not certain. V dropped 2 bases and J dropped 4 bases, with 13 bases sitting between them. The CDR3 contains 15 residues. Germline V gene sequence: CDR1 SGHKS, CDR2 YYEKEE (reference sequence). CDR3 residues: CASSFYLEGNQPQHF. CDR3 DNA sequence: TGTGCCAGCAGCTTTTATCTTGAGGGAAATCAGCCCCAGCATTTT.

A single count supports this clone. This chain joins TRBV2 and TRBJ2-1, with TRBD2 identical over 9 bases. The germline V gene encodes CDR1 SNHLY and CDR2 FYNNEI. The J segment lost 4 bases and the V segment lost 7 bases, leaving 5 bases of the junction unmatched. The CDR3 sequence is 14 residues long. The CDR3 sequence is CASIGLATYNEQFF. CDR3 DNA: TGTGCCAGCATAGGACTAGCGACTTACAATGAGCAGTTCTTC. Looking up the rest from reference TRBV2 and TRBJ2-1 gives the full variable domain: EPEVTQTPSHQVTQMGQEVILRCVPISNHLYFYWYRQILGQKVEFLVSFYNNEISEKSEIFDDQFSVERPDGSNFTLKIRSTKLEDSAMYFCASIGLATYNEQFFGPGTRLTVL.

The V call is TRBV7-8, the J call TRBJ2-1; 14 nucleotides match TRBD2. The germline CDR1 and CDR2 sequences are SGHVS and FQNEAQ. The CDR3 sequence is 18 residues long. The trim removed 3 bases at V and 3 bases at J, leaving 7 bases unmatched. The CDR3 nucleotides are TGTGCCAGCAGCTTGGGACTAGCGGGAGCAAGTTACTACAATGAGCAGTTCTTC. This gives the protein CASSLGLAGASYYNEQFF.

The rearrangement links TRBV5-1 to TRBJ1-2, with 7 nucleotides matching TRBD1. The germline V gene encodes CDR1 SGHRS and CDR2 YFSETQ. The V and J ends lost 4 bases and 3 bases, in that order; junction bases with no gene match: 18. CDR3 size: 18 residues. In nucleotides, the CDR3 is TGCGCCAGCAGCCGGCTTGGGACAGCACTAACGGGGTACTATGGCTACACCTTC. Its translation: CASSRLGTALTGYYGYTF.

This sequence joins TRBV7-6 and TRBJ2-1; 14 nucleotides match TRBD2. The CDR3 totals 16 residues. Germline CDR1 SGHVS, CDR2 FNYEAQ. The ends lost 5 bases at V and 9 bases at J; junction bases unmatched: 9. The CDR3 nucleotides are TGTGCCAGCAGCCCCTCGGGACTAGCGGGAGACGGTGAGCAGTTCTTC. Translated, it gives CASSPSGLAGDGEQFF.

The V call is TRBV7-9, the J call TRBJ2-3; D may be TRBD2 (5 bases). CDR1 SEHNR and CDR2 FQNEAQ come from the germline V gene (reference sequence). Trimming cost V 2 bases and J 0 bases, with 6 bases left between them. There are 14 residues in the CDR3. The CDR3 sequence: CASSLWTSTDTQYF. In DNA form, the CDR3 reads TGTGCCAGCAGCTTATGGACTAGCACAGATACGCAGTATTTT.

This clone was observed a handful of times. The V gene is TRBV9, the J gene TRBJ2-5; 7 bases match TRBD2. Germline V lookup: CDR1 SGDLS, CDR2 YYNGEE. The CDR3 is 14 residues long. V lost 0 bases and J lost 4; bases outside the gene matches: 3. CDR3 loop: CASSVERGGETQYF. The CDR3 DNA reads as TGTGCCAGCAGCGTAGAGCGGGGTGGAGAGACCCAGTACTTC. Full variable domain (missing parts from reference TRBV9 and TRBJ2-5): DSGVTQTPKHLITATGQRVTLRCSPRSGDLSVYWYQQSLDQGLQFLIQYYNGEERAKGNILERFSAQQFPDLHSELNLSSLELGDSALYFCASSVERGGETQYFGPGTRLLVL.

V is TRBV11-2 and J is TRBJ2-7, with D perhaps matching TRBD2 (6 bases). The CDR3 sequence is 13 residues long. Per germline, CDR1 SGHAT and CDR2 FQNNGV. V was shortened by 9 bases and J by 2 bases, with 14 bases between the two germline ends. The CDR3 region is CASGGRDTYEQYF. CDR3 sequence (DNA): TGTGCCAGTGGAGGGCGAGACACCTACGAGCAGTACTTC.

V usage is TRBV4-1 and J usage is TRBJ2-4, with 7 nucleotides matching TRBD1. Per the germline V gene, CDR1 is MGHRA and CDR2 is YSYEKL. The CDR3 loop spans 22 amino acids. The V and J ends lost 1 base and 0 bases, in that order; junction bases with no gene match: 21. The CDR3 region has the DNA TGCGCCAGCAGCCAAGTTAGGGCTATGGGACAGACGCCAAAGGGAGCCAAAAACATTCAGTACTTC. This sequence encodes CASSQVRAMGQTPKGAKNIQYF.

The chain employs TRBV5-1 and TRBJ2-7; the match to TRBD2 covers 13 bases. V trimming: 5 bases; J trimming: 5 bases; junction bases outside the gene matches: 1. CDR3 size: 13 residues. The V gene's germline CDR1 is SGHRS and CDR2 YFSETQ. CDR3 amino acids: CASRLAGGDEQYF. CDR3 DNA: TGCGCCAGCAGACTAGCGGGAGGGGACGAGCAGTACTTC.

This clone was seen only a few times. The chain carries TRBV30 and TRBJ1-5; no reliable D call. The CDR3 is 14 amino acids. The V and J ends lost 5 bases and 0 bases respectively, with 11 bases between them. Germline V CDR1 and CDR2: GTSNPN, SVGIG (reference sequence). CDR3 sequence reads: CAWSILNSNQPQHF. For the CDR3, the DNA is TGTGCCTGGTCCATCCTAAATAGCAATCAGCCCCAGCATTTT.

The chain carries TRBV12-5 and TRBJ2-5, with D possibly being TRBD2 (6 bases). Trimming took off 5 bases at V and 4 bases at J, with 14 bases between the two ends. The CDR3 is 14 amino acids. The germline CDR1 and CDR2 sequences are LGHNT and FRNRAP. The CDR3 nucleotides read TGTGCTAGTGGTCTCAGCGCGGGGATAGAGACCCAGTACTTC. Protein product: CASGLSAGIETQYF.

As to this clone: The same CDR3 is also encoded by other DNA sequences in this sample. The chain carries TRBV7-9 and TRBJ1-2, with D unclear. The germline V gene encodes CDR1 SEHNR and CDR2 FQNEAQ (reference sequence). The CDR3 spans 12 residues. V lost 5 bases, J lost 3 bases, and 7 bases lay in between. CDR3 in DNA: TGTGCCAGCAGCGCGGAAGACTATGGCTACACCTTC. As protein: CASSAEDYGYTF.

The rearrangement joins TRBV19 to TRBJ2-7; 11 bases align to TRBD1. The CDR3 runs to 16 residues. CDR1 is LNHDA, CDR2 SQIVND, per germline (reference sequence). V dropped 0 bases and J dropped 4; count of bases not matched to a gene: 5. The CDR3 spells CASSIDTGTGGYEQYF. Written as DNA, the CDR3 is TGTGCCAGTAGTATAGACACCGGGACAGGGGGATACGAGCAGTACTTC. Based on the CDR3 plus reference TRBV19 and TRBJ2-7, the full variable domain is DGGITQSPKYLFRKEGQNVTLSCEQNLNHDAMYWYRQDPGQGLRLIYYSQIVNDFQKGDIAEGYSVSREKKESFPLTVTSAQKNPTAFYLCASSIDTGTGGYEQYFGPGTRLTVT.

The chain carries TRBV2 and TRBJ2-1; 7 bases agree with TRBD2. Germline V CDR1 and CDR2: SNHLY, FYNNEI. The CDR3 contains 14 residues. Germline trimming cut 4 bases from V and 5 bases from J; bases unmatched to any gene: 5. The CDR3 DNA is TGTGCCAGCAGTGGGGGAGGGGTAGACAATGAGCAGTTCTTC. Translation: CASSGGGVDNEQFF.

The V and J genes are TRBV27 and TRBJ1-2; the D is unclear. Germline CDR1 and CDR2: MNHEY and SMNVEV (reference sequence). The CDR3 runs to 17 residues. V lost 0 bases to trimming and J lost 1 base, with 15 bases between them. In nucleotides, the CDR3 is TGTGCCAGCAGTTTATCTGAGCAGGCGGGTTATAACTATGGCTACACCTTC. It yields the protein CASSLSEQAGYNYGYTF.

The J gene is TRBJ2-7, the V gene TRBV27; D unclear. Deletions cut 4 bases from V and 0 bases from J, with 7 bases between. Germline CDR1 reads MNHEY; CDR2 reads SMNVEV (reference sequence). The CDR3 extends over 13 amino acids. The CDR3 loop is CASSSLSSYEQYF. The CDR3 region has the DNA TGTGCCAGCAGTTCCCTGAGCTCCTACGAGCAGTACTTC.

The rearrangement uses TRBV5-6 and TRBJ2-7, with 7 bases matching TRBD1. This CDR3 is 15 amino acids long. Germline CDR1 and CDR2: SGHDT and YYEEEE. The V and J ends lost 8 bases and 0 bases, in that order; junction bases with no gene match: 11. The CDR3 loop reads CASTKGQRTSYEQYF. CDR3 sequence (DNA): TGTGCCAGTACCAAGGGACAGCGAACCTCCTACGAGCAGTACTTC.

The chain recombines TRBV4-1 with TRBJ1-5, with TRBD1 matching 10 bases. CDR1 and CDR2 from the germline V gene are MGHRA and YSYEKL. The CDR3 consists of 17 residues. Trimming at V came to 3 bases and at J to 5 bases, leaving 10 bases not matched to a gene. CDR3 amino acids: CASSQDGIGTGDQPQHF. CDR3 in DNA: TGCGCCAGCAGCCAGGACGGGATTGGGACAGGGGATCAGCCCCAGCATTTT.